This T cell receptor (beta chain) was identified in a study of beta chain features in type 1 diabetes. CD4+ naive, central memory, regulatory and stem cell-like memory subsets were isolated by sorting on CD45RO/CCR7/CD25/CD127/CD95/CD27. Sorted cells reached over 98% purity in every population. Study-wide results and caveats: A possible short-template PCR bias applies equally to patients and controls. The influence of HLA type on TCRB rearrangement stayed undetermined.

Since all of the isolated RNA was reverse transcribed, expressed TCRB transcripts were what got sequenced. Only in-frame clones appear in the TCRdb table, and some are missing; sequencing was by immunoSEQ multiplex PCR. The sample contains about half a million clones, over 9.5% of which appear only once. A note on this clone: Its antigen is not identified.

Trimming shortened V by 6 bases and J by 1 base, and 15 bases separated the two germline ends. The germline CDR1 and CDR2 sequences are LNHDA and SQIVND (reference sequence). The CDR3 has 15 amino acids. This receptor was identified in a woman between 18 and 29 years old in good health. The gene calls are TRBV19 and TRBJ1-1; D gene uncertain. The sample comprised naive CD4+ T cells from blood. The CDR3 loop reads CASRSSGRKNTEAFF. In DNA, the CDR3 is TGTGCCAGTAGATCTTCGGGCAGGAAGAACACTGAAGCTTTCTTT.